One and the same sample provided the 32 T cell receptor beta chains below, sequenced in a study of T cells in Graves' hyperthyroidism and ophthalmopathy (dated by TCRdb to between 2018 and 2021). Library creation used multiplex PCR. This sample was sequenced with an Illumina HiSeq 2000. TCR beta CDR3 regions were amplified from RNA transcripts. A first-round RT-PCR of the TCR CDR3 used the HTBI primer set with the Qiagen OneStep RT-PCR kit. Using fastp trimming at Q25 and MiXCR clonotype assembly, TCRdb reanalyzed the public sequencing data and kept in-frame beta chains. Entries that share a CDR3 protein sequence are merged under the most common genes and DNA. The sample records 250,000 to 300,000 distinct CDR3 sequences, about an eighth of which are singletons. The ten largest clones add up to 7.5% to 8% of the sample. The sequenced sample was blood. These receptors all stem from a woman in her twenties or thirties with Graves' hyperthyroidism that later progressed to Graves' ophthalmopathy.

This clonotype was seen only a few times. The CDR3: CASLPAGVSYEQYF. The DNA for the CDR3 is TGTGCCAGCCTACCAGCGGGAGTCTCCTACGAGCAGTACTTC. The chain carries TRBV27 and TRBJ2-7, with 8 bases that match TRBD2. Looked up from germline, CDR1 is MNHEY and CDR2 is SMNVEV (reference sequence). This CDR3 contains 14 residues. V gave up 8 bases and J gave up 0 bases; unmatched junction bases: 6.

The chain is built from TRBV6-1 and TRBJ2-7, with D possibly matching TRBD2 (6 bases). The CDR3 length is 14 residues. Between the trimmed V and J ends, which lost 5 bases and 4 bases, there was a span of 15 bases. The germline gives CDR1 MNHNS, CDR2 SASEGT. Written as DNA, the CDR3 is TGTGCCAGCAGTCAGAATTGGAGGGGATACGAGCAGTACTTC. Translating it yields CASSQNWRGYEQYF.

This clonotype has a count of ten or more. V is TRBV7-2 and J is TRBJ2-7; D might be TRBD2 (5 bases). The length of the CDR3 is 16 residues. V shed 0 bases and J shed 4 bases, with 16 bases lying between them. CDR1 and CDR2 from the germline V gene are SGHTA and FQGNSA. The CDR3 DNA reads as TGTGCCAGCAGCTTAGCCCGGTCCAGATGGGAGTACGAGCAGTACTTC. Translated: CASSLARSRWEYEQYF. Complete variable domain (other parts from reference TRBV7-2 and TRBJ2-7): GAGVSQSPSNKVTEKGKDVELRCDPISGHTALYWYRQSLGQGLEFLIYFQGNSAPDKSGLPSDRFSAERTGGSVSTLTIQRTQQEDSAVYLCASSLARSRWEYEQYFGPGTRLTVT.

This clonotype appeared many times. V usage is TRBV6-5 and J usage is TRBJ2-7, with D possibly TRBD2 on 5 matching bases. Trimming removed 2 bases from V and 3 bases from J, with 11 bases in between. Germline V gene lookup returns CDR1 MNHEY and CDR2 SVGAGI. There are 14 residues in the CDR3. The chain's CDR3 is CASSYGRTHYEQYF. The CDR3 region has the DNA TGTGCCAGCAGTTACGGGCGGACTCACTACGAGCAGTACTTC.

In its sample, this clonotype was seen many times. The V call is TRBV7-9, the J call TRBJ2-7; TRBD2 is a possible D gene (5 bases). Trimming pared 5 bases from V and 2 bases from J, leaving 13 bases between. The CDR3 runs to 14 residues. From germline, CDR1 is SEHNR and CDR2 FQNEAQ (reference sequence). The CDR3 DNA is TGTGCCAGCAGCGGAGGTGGGAGCCCCTACGAGCAGTACTTC. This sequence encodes CASSGGGSPYEQYF.

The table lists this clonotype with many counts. This chain's CDR3 is CASSWTVPNSGNTIYF. As DNA, the CDR3 is TGTGCCAGCAGTTGGACAGTTCCAAACTCTGGAAACACCATATATTTT. V is TRBV12-3 or TRBV12-4 and J is TRBJ1-3, with a weak D call TRBD1 (6 bases). V lost 4 bases and J 0 bases, leaving 13 bases between the germline ends. The CDR3 is 16 residues long.

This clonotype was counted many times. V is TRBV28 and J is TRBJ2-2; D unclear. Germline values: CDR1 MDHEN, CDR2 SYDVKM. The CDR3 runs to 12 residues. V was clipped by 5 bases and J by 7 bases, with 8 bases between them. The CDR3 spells CASSPGYGELFF. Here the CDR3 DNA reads TGTGCCAGCAGTCCTGGTTACGGGGAGCTGTTTTTT.

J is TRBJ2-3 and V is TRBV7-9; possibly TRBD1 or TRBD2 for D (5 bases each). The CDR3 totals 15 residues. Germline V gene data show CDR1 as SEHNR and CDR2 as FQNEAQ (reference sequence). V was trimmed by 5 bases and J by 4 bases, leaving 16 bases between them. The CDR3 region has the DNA TGTGCCAGCAGCACCCCGGGACCCTACTCAGATACGCAGTATTTT. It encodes CASSTPGPYSDTQYF.

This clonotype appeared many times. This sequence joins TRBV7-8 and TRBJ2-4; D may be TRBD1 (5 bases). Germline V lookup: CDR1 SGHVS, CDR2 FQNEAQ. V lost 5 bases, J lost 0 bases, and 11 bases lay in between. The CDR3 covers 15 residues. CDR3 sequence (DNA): TGTGCCAGCAGCCCGACAGCGCTAGCCAAAAACATTCAGTACTTC. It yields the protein CASSPTALAKNIQYF.

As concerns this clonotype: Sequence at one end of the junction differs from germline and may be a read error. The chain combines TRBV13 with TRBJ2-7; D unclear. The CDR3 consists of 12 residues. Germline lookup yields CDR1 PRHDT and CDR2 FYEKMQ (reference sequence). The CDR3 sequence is CASGLVSGEQYF. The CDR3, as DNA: TGTGCCAGCGGCTTAGTATCCGGCGAGCAGTACTTC.

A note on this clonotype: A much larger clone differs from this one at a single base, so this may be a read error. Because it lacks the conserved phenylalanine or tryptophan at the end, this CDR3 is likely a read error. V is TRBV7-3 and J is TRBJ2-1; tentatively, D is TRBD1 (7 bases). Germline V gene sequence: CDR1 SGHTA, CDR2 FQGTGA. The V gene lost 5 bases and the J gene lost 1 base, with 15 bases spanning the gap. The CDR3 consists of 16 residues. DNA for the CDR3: TGTGCCAGCAGCGCAGGGGGGAAAGGGTCCTACAATGAGCAGTTCTCC. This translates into CASSAGGKGSYNEQFS.

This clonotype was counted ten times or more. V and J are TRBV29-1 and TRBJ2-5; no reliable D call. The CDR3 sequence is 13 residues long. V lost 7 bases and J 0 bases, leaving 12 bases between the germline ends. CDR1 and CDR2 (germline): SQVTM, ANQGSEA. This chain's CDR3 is CSAAIPYQETQYF. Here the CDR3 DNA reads TGCAGCGCAGCCATCCCGTACCAAGAGACCCAGTACTTC.

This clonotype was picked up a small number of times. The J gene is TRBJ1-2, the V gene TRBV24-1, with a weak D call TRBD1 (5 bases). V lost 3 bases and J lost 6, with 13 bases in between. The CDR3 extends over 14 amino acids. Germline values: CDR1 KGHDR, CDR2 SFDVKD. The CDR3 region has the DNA TGTGCCACCAGTGATGGGACGGATCCTAATGGCTACACCTTC. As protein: CATSDGTDPNGYTF.

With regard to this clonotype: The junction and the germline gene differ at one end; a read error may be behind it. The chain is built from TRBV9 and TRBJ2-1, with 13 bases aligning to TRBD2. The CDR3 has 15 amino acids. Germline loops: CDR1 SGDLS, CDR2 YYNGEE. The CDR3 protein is CANSLLAGGYNEQFF. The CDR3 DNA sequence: TGTGCCAACAGCCTACTAGCGGGAGGGTACAATGAGCAGTTCTTC.

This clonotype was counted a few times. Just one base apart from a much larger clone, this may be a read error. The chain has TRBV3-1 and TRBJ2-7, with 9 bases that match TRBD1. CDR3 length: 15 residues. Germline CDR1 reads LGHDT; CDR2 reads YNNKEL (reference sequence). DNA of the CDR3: TGTGCCAGCAGCCAAGACCGGACAGGGGCCTACGAGCAGTGCTTC. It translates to CASSQDRTGAYEQCF.

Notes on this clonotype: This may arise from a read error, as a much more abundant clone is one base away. Written as DNA, the CDR3 is TGTGCCAGCAGGCCTGGGGGGGGCCCACCGGATAAGCAGTTCTTC. It encodes CASRPGGGPPDKQFF. The chain combines TRBV6-2 or TRBV6-3 with TRBJ2-1; possible D gene TRBD2, 7 bases. From germline, CDR1 is MNHEY and CDR2 SVGEGT. V lost 6 bases to trimming and J lost 11 bases, with 23 bases between them. This CDR3 region has 15 residues.

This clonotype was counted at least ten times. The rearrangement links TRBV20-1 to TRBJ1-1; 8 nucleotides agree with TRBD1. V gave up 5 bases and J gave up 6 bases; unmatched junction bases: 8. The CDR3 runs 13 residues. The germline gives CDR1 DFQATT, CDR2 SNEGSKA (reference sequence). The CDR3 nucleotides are TGCAGTGCTTACAGGGGGGGGAAGGCTGAAGCTTTCTTT. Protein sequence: CSAYRGGKAEAFF.

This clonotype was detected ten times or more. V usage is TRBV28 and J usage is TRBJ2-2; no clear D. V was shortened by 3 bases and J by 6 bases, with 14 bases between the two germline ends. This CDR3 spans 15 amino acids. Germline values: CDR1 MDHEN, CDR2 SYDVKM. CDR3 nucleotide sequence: TGTGCCAGCAGTTTCCTGGGCGAGAGTCCCGGGGAGCTGTTTTTT. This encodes CASSFLGESPGELFF.

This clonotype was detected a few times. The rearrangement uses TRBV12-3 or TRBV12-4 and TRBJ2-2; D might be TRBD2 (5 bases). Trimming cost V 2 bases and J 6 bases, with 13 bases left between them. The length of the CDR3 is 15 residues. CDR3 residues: CASSLSLAGAGELFF. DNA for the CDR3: TGTGCCAGCAGTTTAAGTCTGGCGGGTGCCGGGGAGCTGTTTTTT.

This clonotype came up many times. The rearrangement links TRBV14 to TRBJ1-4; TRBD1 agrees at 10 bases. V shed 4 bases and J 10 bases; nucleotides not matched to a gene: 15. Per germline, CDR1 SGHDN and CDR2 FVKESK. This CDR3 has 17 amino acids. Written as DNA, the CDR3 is TGTGCCAGCAGCCTCACCCCACTGAGGACAGGGGGAGGAAAACTGTTTTTT. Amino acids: CASSLTPLRTGGGKLFF.

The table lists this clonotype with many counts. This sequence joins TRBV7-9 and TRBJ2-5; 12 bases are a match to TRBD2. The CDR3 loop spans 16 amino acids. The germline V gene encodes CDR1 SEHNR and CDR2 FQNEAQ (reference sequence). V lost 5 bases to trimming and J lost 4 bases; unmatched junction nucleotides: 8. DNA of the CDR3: TGTGCCAGCAGCAGCGTCCAGGGACTAGCGGGAGAGACCCAGTACTTC. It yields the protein CASSSVQGLAGETQYF.

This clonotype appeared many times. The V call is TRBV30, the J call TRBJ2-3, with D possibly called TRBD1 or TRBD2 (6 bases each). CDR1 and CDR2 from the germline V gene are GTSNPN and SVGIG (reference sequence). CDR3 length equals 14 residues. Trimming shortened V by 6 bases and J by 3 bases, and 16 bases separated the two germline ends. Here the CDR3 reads CACGRGGWTDTQYF. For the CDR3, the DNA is TGTGCCTGTGGTCGAGGGGGGTGGACAGATACGCAGTATTTT.

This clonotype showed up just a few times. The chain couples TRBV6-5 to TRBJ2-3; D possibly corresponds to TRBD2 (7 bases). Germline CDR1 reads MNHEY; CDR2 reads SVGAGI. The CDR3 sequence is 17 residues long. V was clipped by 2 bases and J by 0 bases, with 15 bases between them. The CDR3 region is CASSYGWAGASTDTQYF. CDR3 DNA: TGTGCCAGCAGTTACGGTTGGGCGGGGGCTAGCACAGATACGCAGTATTTT.

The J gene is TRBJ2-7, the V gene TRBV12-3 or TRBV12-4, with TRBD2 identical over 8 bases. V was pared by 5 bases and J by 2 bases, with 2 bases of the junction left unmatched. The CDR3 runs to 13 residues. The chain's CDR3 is CASSTSGPYEQYF. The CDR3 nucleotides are TGTGCCAGCAGTACTAGCGGTCCCTACGAGCAGTACTTC.

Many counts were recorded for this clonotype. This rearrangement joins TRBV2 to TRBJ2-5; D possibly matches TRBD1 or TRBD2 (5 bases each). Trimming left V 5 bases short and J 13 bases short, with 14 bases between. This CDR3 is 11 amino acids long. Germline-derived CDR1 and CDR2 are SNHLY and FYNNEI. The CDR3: CASSRMGTWYF. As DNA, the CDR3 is TGTGCCAGCAGTCGTATGGGGACCTGGTACTTC.

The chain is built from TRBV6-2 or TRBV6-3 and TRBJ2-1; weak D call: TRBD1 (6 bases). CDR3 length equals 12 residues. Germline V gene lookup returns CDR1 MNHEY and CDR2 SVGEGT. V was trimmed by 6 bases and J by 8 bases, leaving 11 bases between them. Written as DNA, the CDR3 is TGTGCCAGCAGGAGGACAGCCGATGAGCAGTTCTTC. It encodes CASRRTADEQFF.

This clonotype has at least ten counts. In DNA, the CDR3 is TGTGCCAGCAGCATGGGACAGATGAGCTCCTACGAGCAGTACTTC. Protein product: CASSMGQMSSYEQYF. The gene calls are TRBV11-2 and TRBJ2-7; 7 bases match TRBD1. The length of the CDR3 is 15 residues. J lost 0 bases, V lost 5 bases, and 7 bases had no gene match. Germline V gene sequence: CDR1 SGHAT, CDR2 FQNNGV.

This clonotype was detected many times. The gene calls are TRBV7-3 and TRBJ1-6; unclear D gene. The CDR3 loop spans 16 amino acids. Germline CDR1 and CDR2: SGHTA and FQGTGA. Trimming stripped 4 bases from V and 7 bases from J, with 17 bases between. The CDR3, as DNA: TGTGCCAGCAGCTCCAACCCCCCCGGCCTCAATTCACCCCTCCACTTT. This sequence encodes CASSSNPPGLNSPLHF.

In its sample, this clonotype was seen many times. The CDR3 region has the DNA TGTGCCAGCAGTTACTCCGGGCCTAGCGGTTTTTACAATGAGCAGTTCTTC. Residues: CASSYSGPSGFYNEQFF. The chain carries TRBV6-5 and TRBJ2-1; the match to TRBD2 covers 7 bases. This CDR3 spans 17 amino acids. CDR1 is MNHEY, CDR2 SVGAGI, per germline. With V trimmed by 0 bases and J by 4 bases, 9 bases remained unmatched.

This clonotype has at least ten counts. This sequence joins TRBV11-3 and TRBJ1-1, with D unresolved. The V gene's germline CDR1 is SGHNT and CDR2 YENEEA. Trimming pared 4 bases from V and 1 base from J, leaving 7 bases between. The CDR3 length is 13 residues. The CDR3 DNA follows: TGTGCCAGCAGCTGGGGTAGGAACACTGAAGCTTTCTTT. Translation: CASSWGRNTEAFF.

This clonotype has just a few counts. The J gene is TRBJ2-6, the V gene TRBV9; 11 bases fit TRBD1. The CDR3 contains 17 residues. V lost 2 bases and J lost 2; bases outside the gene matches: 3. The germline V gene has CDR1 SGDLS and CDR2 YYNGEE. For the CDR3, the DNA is TGTGCCAGCAGCGTCGGGACAGGGGGACCTGGGGCCAACGTCCTGACTTTC. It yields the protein CASSVGTGGPGANVLTF. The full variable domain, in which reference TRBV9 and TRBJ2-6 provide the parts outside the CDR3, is DSGVTQTPKHLITATGQRVTLRCSPRSGDLSVYWYQQSLDQGLQFLIQYYNGEERAKGNILERFSAQQFPDLHSELNLSSLELGDSALYFCASSVGTGGPGANVLTFGAGSRLTVL.

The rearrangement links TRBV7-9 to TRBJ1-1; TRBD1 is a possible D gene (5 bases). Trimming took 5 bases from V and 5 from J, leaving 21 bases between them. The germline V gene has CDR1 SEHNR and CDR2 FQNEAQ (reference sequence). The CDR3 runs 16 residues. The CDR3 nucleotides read TGTGCCAGCAGCCCCCGACGGGGGGAATACGGGACTGAAGCTTTCTTT. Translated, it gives CASSPRRGEYGTEAFF.